This T cell receptor (beta chain) is drawn from a study of chemoradiotherapy in HPV16-positive cancers. Data came from immunoSEQ multiplex PCR; TCRdb stores just in-frame clones and leaves some out. This sample has about 24,000 clones, with less than 90% found just once. This CDR3 region has 15 residues. Per germline, CDR1 LGHNA and CDR2 YSLEER. Trimming cost V 0 bases and J 5 bases, with 11 bases left between them. General study findings and limits: For HPV16-positive patients, expanding HPV-responsive T cells associated with longer recurrence-free survival. Non-HPV-specific T cells did not expand in tumors during treatment, whereas candidate HPV-specific clones and E7-related motifs did.

About this clone: Its antigen is still unknown.

The clonotype comes from a human donor with HPV-associated anogenital cancer. The starting material was blood, obtained from a patient who underwent chemoradiotherapy. The chain combines TRBV4-3 with TRBJ2-1, with D perhaps TRBD2 (7 bases). The CDR3, as DNA: TGCGCCAGCAGCCAAGATGGCGGGGGCCACAATGAGCAGTTCTTC. Protein product: CASSQDGGGHNEQFF.